This T cell receptor beta chain derives from a study of CD8 T cells in Susac syndrome. TCR beta sequencing was performed on blood CD8+ and CD4+ T cells. About 0.5 to 1 ug RNA was reverse transcribed with random hexamers. An immunoSEQ multiplex PCR generated amplified TCR beta CDR3 products spanning 54 Vbeta and 13 Jbeta. TCRdb called the immunoSEQ multiplex PCR reads again in MiXCR, with one record for every CDR3 protein. The table has under 150,000 distinct CDR3 sequences, under 97% seen once. Germline CDR1 is DFQATT and CDR2 is SNEGSKA (reference sequence). The V end was cut by 0 bases, the J end by 5 bases, with 14 bases between. The CDR3 is 15 amino acids.

V gene TRBV20-1 combines with J gene TRBJ1-5; perhaps TRBD1 as D (5 bases). This TCR was sampled from a human donor with Susac syndrome. Sequencing used CD4+ T cells from PBMCs. CDR3 residues: CSARDRRTTDQPQHF. CDR3 nucleotide sequence: TGCAGTGCTAGAGATCGAAGGACAACCGATCAGCCCCAGCATTTT.